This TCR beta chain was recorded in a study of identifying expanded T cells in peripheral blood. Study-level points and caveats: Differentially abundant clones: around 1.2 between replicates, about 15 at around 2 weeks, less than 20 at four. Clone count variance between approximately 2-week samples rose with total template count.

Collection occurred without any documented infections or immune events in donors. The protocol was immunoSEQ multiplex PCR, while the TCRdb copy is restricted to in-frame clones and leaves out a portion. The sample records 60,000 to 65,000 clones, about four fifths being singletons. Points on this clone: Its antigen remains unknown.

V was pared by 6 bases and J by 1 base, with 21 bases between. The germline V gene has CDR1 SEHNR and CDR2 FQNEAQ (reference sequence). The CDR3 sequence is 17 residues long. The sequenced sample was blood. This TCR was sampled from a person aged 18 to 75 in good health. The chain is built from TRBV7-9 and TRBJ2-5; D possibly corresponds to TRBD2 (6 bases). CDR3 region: CASSLGDTGLSQETQYF. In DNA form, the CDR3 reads TGTGCCAGCAGTCTAGGCGACACGGGACTCTCCCAAGAGACCCAGTACTTC.